This T cell receptor beta chain was captured in a study of CD8 T cells in Susac syndrome. This clonotype was observed once. Reverse transcription of roughly 0.45 to 1 ug RNA was performed with random hexamers. By means of immunoSEQ multiplex PCR, TCR beta CDR3 spanning 54 Vbeta and 13 Jbeta underwent amplification. TCRdb re-called the immunoSEQ multiplex PCR reads with MiXCR, one entry per CDR3 protein. The sample lists 180,000 or so distinct CDR3 sequences; nearly 97% were seen once. The CDR3 contains 14 residues. V gave up 6 bases and J gave up 4 bases, with 15 bases separating them. Per the germline V gene, CDR1 is MDHEN and CDR2 is SYDVKM.

Sequenced sample: CD4+ T cells from PBMCs. V and J are TRBV28 and TRBJ1-2; D is unresolved. This TCR was recovered from a human donor with multiple sclerosis. CDR3: CASSSPSDPYGYTF. The CDR3 bases are TGTGCCAGCAGCTCCCCGTCCGATCCCTATGGCTACACCTTC.